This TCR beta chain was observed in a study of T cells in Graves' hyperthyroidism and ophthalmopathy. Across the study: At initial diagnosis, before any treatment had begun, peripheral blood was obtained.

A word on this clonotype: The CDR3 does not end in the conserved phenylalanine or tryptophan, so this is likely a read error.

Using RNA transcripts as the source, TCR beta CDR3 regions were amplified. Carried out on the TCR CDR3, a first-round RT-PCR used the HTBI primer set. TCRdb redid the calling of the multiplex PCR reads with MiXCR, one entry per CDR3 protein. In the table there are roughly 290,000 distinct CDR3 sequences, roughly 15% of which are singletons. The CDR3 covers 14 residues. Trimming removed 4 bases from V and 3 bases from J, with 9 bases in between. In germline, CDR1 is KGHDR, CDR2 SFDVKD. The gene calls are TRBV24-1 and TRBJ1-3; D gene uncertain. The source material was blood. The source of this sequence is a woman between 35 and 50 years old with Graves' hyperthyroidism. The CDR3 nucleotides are TGTGCCACCAGTGACCCAGGCGTTGGAAACACCATATATTCT. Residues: CATSDPGVGNTIYS.